The rows below give T cell receptor beta chains drawn from one sample of a study of neurological immune-mediated disorders. TCRdb reprocessed the 5' RACE reads with MiXCR, giving one entry per CDR3 protein. This sample yields tens of thousands of distinct CDR3 sequences, of which 13% are seen a single time; approximately 10% belongs to the top ten. The sample consisted of PBMCs. The receptors originated from a young man in good health. Each CDR3 is given with its conserved first and last residue. Each record gives: D gene, clone size, V gene, CDR3 length, J gene, CDR3 protein, CDR3 DNA. D genes are given only for firm matches. Clone sizes are given selectively: once, few, many, or a class where the clone is expanded.

TRBD1	many	TRBV20-1	11	TRBJ2-7	CSARQGDEQYF	TGCAGTGCTAGACAGGGGGACGAGCAGTACTTC
TRBD1	many	TRBV6-5	17	TRBJ2-2	CASSGQVADLFTGELFF	TGTGCCAGCAGTGGACAGGTGGCGGACCTTTTCACCGGGGAGCTGTTTTTT
TRBD2	many	TRBV27	13	TRBJ2-7	CASSLAGSYEQYF	TGTGCCAGCAGTCTAGCGGGATCCTACGAGCAGTACTTC
TRBD2	many	TRBV12-5	19	TRBJ2-1	CASGLVRDGGLAGYNEQFF	TGTGCTAGTGGTTTGGTACGGGACGGGGGGCTAGCGGGGTACAATGAGCAGTTCTTC
.	many	TRBV3-1	15	TRBJ1-1	CASSSRSRENTEAFF	TGTGCCAGCAGCTCTAGGAGCAGGGAGAACACTGAAGCTTTCTTT
TRBD2	many	TRBV28	15	TRBJ2-7	CASSRGGAGSYEQYF	TGTGCCAGCAGCCGGGGGGGGGCGGGATCCTACGAGCAGTACTTC
TRBD1	many	TRBV7-3	16	TRBJ2-1	CASSLGTGGMFNEQFF	TGTGCCAGCAGCTTAGGGACAGGGGGCATGTTCAATGAGCAGTTCTTC
.	many	TRBV10-2	12	TRBJ2-5	CASSSRLGTQYF	TGCGCCAGCAGTTCGCGGCTGGGGACCCAGTACTTC
.	many	TRBV7-2	15	TRBJ2-1	CASSVMGGIDNEQFF	TGTGCCAGCAGCGTTATGGGGGGAATAGACAATGAGCAGTTCTTC
.	many	TRBV7-9	14	TRBJ2-5	CASSLLGGQETQYF	TGTGCCAGCAGCTTATTGGGTGGCCAAGAGACCCAGTACTTC
TRBD1	many	TRBV5-1	14	TRBJ2-7	CASSFGTADYEQYF	TGCGCCAGCAGCTTTGGGACAGCGGACTACGAGCAGTACTTC
.	many	TRBV27	13	TRBJ1-6	CASSFRDNSPLHF	TGTGCCAGCAGTTTCAGGGATAATTCACCCCTCCACTTT
.	many	TRBV5-4	13	TRBJ2-7	CASSLGTDDEQYF	TGTGCCAGCAGCTTGGGGACAGACGACGAGCAGTACTTC
.	.	TRBV12-3/TRBV12-4	12	TRBJ2-5	CASGRGQENQYF	TGTGCCAGCGGCAGGGGACAAGAGAACCAGTACTTC
TRBD2	many	TRBV5-1	15	TRBJ2-7	CASSLELAGSYEQYF	TGCGCCAGCAGCTTGGAACTAGCGGGCTCCTACGAGCAGTACTTC
.	many	TRBV7-3	15	TRBJ2-2	CASSFGTTNTGELFF	TGTGCCAGCAGCTTTGGGACAACGAACACCGGGGAGCTGTTTTTT
.	many	TRBV6-2/TRBV6-3	13	TRBJ1-2	CASSYSSRSGYTF	TGTGCCAGCAGTTACTCGTCGAGAAGTGGCTACACCTTC
TRBD1	many	TRBV30	13	TRBJ2-7	CAWSEDRAYEQYF	TGTGCCTGGAGCGAAGACAGGGCATACGAGCAGTACTTC
.	few	TRBV11-2	14	TRBJ1-5	CASSLGGINQPQHF	TGTGCCAGCAGCTTGGGAGGGATCAATCAGCCCCAGCATTTT
TRBD2	many	TRBV5-1	13	TRBJ2-3	CASSFSGIHTQYF	TGCGCCAGCAGCTTTAGCGGGATCCATACGCAGTATTTT
TRBD1	many	TRBV29-1	12	TRBJ2-7	CSVEDRAYEQYF	TGCAGCGTTGAGGACAGGGCCTACGAGCAGTACTTC
TRBD1	many	TRBV10-3	15	TRBJ1-4	CAIRDRDGANEKLFF	TGTGCCATCAGGGACAGGGATGGGGCGAATGAAAAACTGTTTTTT
.	many	TRBV7-8	17	TRBJ2-1	CASSQVLGPVGYNEQFF	TGTGCCAGCAGCCAAGTCCTTGGCCCAGTGGGTTACAATGAGCAGTTCTTC
TRBD2	many	TRBV20-1	13	TRBJ2-3	CSASAGVGDTQYF	TGCAGTGCTAGTGCGGGAGTAGGAGATACGCAGTATTTT
TRBD2	many	TRBV7-9	15	TRBJ2-1	CASSLGLAGEGEQFF	TGTGCCAGCAGTTTAGGACTAGCGGGAGAGGGTGAGCAGTTCTTC
.	many	TRBV5-1	12	TRBJ2-5	CASRIEQETQYF	TGCGCCAGCAGGATAGAGCAAGAGACCCAGTACTTC